This TCR beta chain is from a study of T cell repertoires in cytomegalovirus infection. Study-wide context: Public TCR beta signatures indicated both CMV infection and matching HLA type. Points from the study as a whole: Ex vivo responses were dominated by HLA-C-restricted CMV-specific TCR beta clonotypes. People with CMV and the relevant HLA were identified by cumulative public TCR beta family frequency.

TCRdb analysed the reads with MiXCR anew, one entry per CDR3 protein. The sample yields almost 500,000 distinct CDR3 sequences, 11% seen once. Between the trimmed V and J ends, which lost 0 bases and 3 bases, there was a span of 15 bases. This CDR3 comprises 17 residues. CDR1 and CDR2 from the germline V gene are KGHSH and LQKENI. Only a few counts were recorded for this clonotype. Its cognate antigen is unknown. Sequencing was performed on PBMCs. This receptor was taken from a human donor in good health (CMV status not recorded). Some clones in this sample may be carry-over from other donors' samples. The rearrangement uses TRBV18 and TRBJ2-1; D possibly uses TRBD1 or TRBD2 (6 bases each). The CDR3 reads CASSPPGGSTNYNEQFF. For the CDR3, the DNA is TGTGCCAGCTCACCACCCGGGGGCTCAACGAACTACAATGAGCAGTTCTTC. Full variable domain (outside the CDR3, taken from reference TRBV18 and TRBJ2-1): NAGVMQNPRHLVRRRGQEARLRCSPMKGHSHVYWYRQLPEEGLKFMVYLQKENIIDESGMPKERFSAEFPKEGPSILRIQQVVRGDSAAYFCASSPPGGSTNYNEQFFGPGTRLTVL.